These 30 T cell receptor beta chains were sequenced from one sample in a study of blood T cells in healthy people across ages. A second PCR, run for about 6 to 11 cycles, used a sample-barcoded 5' primer plus a J-beta primer mix. TCRdb reprocessed the 5' RACE reads with MiXCR, giving one entry per CDR3 protein. The table records around 1,900,000 distinct CDR3 sequences, roughly 43% of them present only once. Sequenced material: blood. The source of these receptors is a human donor in good health.

This chain joins TRBV6-9 and TRBJ2-5, with unresolved D. Trimming stripped 9 bases from V and 5 bases from J, with 13 bases between. The CDR3 contains 12 residues. From germline, CDR1 is MNHGY and CDR2 SVAAGI. CDR3 sequence reads: CARTCPGETQYF. As DNA, the CDR3 is TGTGCCAGGACCTGCCCCGGGGAGACCCAGTACTTC.

V is TRBV6-2 or TRBV6-3 and J is TRBJ2-2, with D uncertain. V lost 7 bases and J 4 bases, leaving 16 bases between the germline ends. Germline V gene sequence: CDR1 MNHEY, CDR2 SVGEGT. This CDR3 contains 15 residues. The CDR3 sequence is CASTFWAAVTGELFF. Here the CDR3 DNA reads TGTGCCAGCACCTTCTGGGCGGCGGTCACCGGGGAGCTGTTTTTT.

The chain combines TRBV7-3 with TRBJ2-1; 8 bases fit TRBD1. The CDR3 loop spans 17 amino acids. CDR1 and CDR2 from the germline V gene are SGHTA and FQGTGA. V lost 3 bases to trimming and J lost 0 bases; unmatched junction nucleotides: 7. CDR3 bases: TGTGCCAGCAGCTTGAGGCCGGGACAGGCCTCCTACAATGAGCAGTTCTTC. This sequence encodes CASSLRPGQASYNEQFF. The variable domain in full, with the rest retrieved from reference TRBV7-3 and TRBJ2-1, is GAGVSQTPSNKVTEKGKYVELRCDPISGHTALYWYRQSLGQGPEFLIYFQGTGAADDSGLPNDRFFAVRPEGSVSTLKIQRTERGDSAVYLCASSLRPGQASYNEQFFGPGTRLTVL.

Here the CDR3 DNA reads TGCAGTGCTCCCTGGGAAGAGACCCAGTACTTC. This encodes CSAPWEETQYF. The genes are TRBV20-1 and TRBJ2-5; D not certain. Germline V gene lookup returns CDR1 DFQATT and CDR2 SNEGSKA (reference sequence). CDR3 size: 11 residues. Trimming shortened V by 5 bases and J by 3 bases, and 7 bases separated the two germline ends.

V and J are TRBV29-1 and TRBJ2-4; the D gene is possibly TRBD1 (6 bases). The J call is uncertain, as TRBJ2-5 better fits the DNA end. The CDR3 length is 13 residues. Per the germline V gene, CDR1 is SQVTM and CDR2 is ANQGSEA. DNA for the CDR3: TGCAGCGTTGAAAAGGGGGACCAAGAGACCCAGTACTTC. It yields the protein CSVEKGDQETQYF.

This chain joins TRBV5-8 and TRBJ2-1, with 8 bases lining up with TRBD1. J lost 9 bases, V lost 5 bases, and 10 bases had no gene match. CDR1 and CDR2 (germline): SGHTS, YDEGEE. This CDR3 has 14 residues. CDR3: CASRYRGEVSEQFF. DNA of the CDR3: TGTGCCAGCAGATACAGGGGGGAAGTTAGTGAGCAGTTCTTC.

This chain connects TRBV20-1 to TRBJ2-5, with unresolved D. The end of the DNA fits TRBJ2-7 better, so the J call may be wrong. Looked up from germline, CDR1 is DFQATT and CDR2 is SNEGSKA (reference sequence). This CDR3 is 12 amino acids long. The CDR3 reads CSARMGFDEQYF. The CDR3 nucleotides are TGCAGTGCTAGGATGGGCTTCGACGAGCAGTACTTC.

V and J are TRBV27 and TRBJ2-7; weak D call: TRBD2 (6 bases). Trimming pared 3 bases from V and 6 bases from J, leaving 15 bases between. Germline V gives CDR1 MNHEY, CDR2 SMNVEV (reference sequence). The length of the CDR3 is 14 residues. The CDR3 loop reads CASSLAGFRREQYF. The DNA for the CDR3 is TGTGCCAGCAGTTTGGCGGGATTCCGTCGCGAGCAGTACTTC.

The chain uses TRBV20-1 and TRBJ1-5, with D uncertain. With 3 bases removed from V and 3 bases from J, the gap between germline ends came to 12 bases. CDR3 size: 14 residues. Germline CDR1 reads DFQATT; CDR2 reads SNEGSKA (reference sequence). The CDR3 bases are TGCAGTGCTAGTGCGGGGAACTACAATCAGCCCCAGCATTTT. Protein sequence: CSASAGNYNQPQHF.

This clonotype has just a few counts. The junction departs from germline at one end; a sequencing error may be responsible. The chain employs TRBV7-7 and TRBJ2-5; TRBD2 matches 9 bases. CDR3 length: 16 residues. The germline V gene has CDR1 SSHAT and CDR2 FNYEAQ (reference sequence). The CDR3 DNA is TGTGCTAGCAGCTTAGCGAGGCGGGGGGGCCTAGAGACCCAGTACTTC. Amino acid sequence: CASSLARRGGLETQYF.

The J gene is TRBJ1-2, the V gene TRBV2; D is ambiguous. The V and J ends lost 2 bases and 4 bases respectively, with 14 bases between them. The germline CDR1 and CDR2 sequences are SNHLY and FYNNEI. The CDR3 has 15 residues. Here the CDR3 reads CASSERFLESYGYTF. The CDR3 DNA reads as TGTGCCAGCAGTGAAAGGTTTTTAGAGAGCTATGGCTACACCTTC.

The chain is built from TRBV28 and TRBJ1-2, with 8 bases matching TRBD1. There are 17 residues in the CDR3. In germline, CDR1 is MDHEN, CDR2 SYDVKM. After removal of 3 bases from V and 7 bases from J, the junction contained 16 bases not matched to a gene. This CDR3 is CASSFWAGGASFGGYTF. DNA for the CDR3: TGTGCCAGCAGTTTTTGGGCAGGGGGCGCTTCTTTCGGTGGCTACACCTTC.

This clonotype was observed a handful of times. V and J are TRBV6-2 or TRBV6-3 and TRBJ2-1; TRBD2 is a possible D gene (7 bases). Deletions cut 6 bases from V and 10 bases from J, with 16 bases between. Germline CDR1 MNHEY, CDR2 SVGEGT. This CDR3 has 13 residues. Here the CDR3 DNA reads TGTGCCAGCAGCCAAAGGGGGGGAGTGGAGCAGTTCTTC. Translated: CASSQRGGVEQFF.

Note on this clonotype: Relative to the germline gene, one junction end is altered; a read error may explain this. The rearrangement joins TRBV11-3 to TRBJ2-7; D unresolved. The end of the DNA is better explained by TRBJ2-5, so the J call may be wrong. This CDR3 is 12 amino acids long. The germline V gene has CDR1 SGHNT and CDR2 YENEEA. CDR3 residues: CAGSEQSQTQYF. The DNA for the CDR3 is TGTGCCGGCAGCGAACAAAGTCAGACCCAGTACTTC.

The V gene is TRBV28, the J gene TRBJ2-4; weak D call: TRBD2 (5 bases). The DNA end lines up better with TRBJ2-7; the J call may be wrong. The length of the CDR3 is 15 residues. CDR1 MDHEN and CDR2 SYDVKM come from the germline V gene. In DNA form, the CDR3 reads TGTGCCAGCAGTCCGACCGGTCGGGGTACCTACGAGCAGTACTTC. Translated: CASSPTGRGTYEQYF.

The rearrangement uses TRBV4-1 and TRBJ2-3, with D possibly matching TRBD2 (7 bases). Trimming shortened V by 6 bases and J by 3 bases, and 19 bases separated the two germline ends. In germline, CDR1 is MGHRA, CDR2 YSYEKL. The CDR3 consists of 16 residues. The CDR3 reads CASRHGGGWGTDTQYF. The CDR3 DNA is TGCGCCAGCAGACATGGCGGGGGCTGGGGGACAGATACGCAGTATTTT.

The rearrangement uses TRBV7-9 and TRBJ1-1; the D gene is possibly TRBD1 (6 bases). Germline CDR1 is SEHNR and CDR2 is FQNEAQ (reference sequence). V was pared by 5 bases and J by 1 base, with 14 bases between. The CDR3 is 15 amino acids. The CDR3 reads CASSRDGQQNTEAFF. CDR3 coding DNA: TGTGCCAGCAGCCGAGATGGACAGCAGAACACTGAAGCTTTCTTT.

The chain carries TRBV20-1 and TRBJ2-7, with D uncertain. The CDR3 length is 14 residues. Between the trimmed V and J ends, which lost 3 bases and 1 base, there was a span of 13 bases. The germline V gene has CDR1 DFQATT and CDR2 SNEGSKA (reference sequence). The CDR3 loop is CSASGGRPSYEQYF. The DNA of the CDR3 is TGCAGTGCTAGCGGTGGAAGACCTTCCTACGAGCAGTACTTC.

This clonotype was detected a few times. The chain carries TRBV20-1 and TRBJ1-2; 7 positions agree with TRBD1. V was clipped by 2 bases and J by 5 bases; unmatched bases: 17. Germline V gene lookup returns CDR1 DFQATT and CDR2 SNEGSKA (reference sequence). The CDR3 has 17 amino acids. The CDR3 region is CSARRRRQGGWEYGYTF. CDR3 nucleotides: TGCAGTGCTAGAAGGAGGAGACAGGGAGGTTGGGAGTATGGCTACACCTTC.

This sequence joins TRBV7-2 and TRBJ2-4; 9 bases map to TRBD1. CDR3 length: 16 residues. CDR1 and CDR2 (germline): SGHTA, FQGNSA. V shed 1 base and J 8 bases; nucleotides not matched to a gene: 9. The CDR3 protein is CASSLVTGGTKDIQYF. The CDR3 DNA is TGTGCCAGCAGCTTAGTAACAGGGGGCACAAAAGACATTCAGTACTTC.

V usage is TRBV20-1 and J usage is TRBJ1-6, with D hard to call. Germline CDR1 DFQATT, CDR2 SNEGSKA (reference sequence). The CDR3 sequence is 14 residues long. V was shortened by 6 bases and J by 6 bases, with 15 bases between the two germline ends. CDR3 sequence: CSADTRTSNSPLHF. The CDR3 coding sequence is TGCAGTGCCGACACTAGGACGTCTAATTCACCCCTCCACTTT.

The sample holds a few counts of this clonotype. The rearrangement links TRBV4-3 to TRBJ2-7; tentatively, D is TRBD1 or TRBD2 (5 bases each). The CDR3 is 14 residues long. The V gene's germline CDR1 is LGHNA and CDR2 YSLEER. Trimming pared 4 bases from V and 2 bases from J, leaving 12 bases between. CDR3 amino acids: CASSPRESTYEQYF. CDR3 in DNA: TGCGCCAGCAGCCCCAGGGAGTCAACCTACGAGCAGTACTTC.

Written as DNA, the CDR3 is TGTGCCACCAGTGATTCGACAAACCTCCAAGAGACCCAGTACTTC. Its protein product is CATSDSTNLQETQYF. This chain links TRBV24-1 with TRBJ2-5; D is unresolved. CDR3 length equals 15 residues. Between the trimmed V and J ends, which lost 2 bases and 1 base, there was a span of 10 bases. CDR1 and CDR2 (germline): KGHDR, SFDVKD.

J is TRBJ2-3 and V is TRBV7-2; unclear D gene. CDR1 is SGHTA and CDR2 is FQGNSA in the germline V gene. The CDR3 is 14 residues long. Deletions cut 5 bases from V and 0 bases from J, with 9 bases between. The CDR3 spells CASSPQPSTDTQYF. Here the CDR3 DNA reads TGTGCCAGCAGCCCCCAACCTAGCACAGATACGCAGTATTTT.

This clonotype was counted a few times. This chain joins TRBV3-1 and TRBJ2-7; possible D gene TRBD2, 5 bases. Trimming took 0 bases from V and 3 from J, leaving 12 bases between them. The CDR3 loop spans 15 amino acids. Germline assignment: CDR1 LGHDT and CDR2 YNNKEL (reference sequence). In nucleotides, the CDR3 is TGTGCCAGCAGCCAAGATGGGAGTACTAACTACGAGCAGTACTTC. This translates into CASSQDGSTNYEQYF.

This clonotype has only a few counts. The V gene is TRBV29-1, the J gene TRBJ1-1; unclear D gene. V was pared by 4 bases and J by 5 bases, with 14 bases between. The CDR3 is made up of 13 amino acids. Germline V lookup: CDR1 SQVTM, CDR2 ANQGSEA. CDR3 nucleotide sequence: TGCAGCGTTGGAGCTGGGAGGAATACTGAAGCTTTCTTT. This codes for CSVGAGRNTEAFF.

This chain links TRBV7-2 with TRBJ1-2; 8 nucleotides agree with TRBD1. The CDR3 has 15 amino acids. V was clipped by 4 bases and J by 6 bases; unmatched bases: 10. The germline gives CDR1 SGHTA, CDR2 FQGNSA. CDR3 protein: CASSSLRTGLDGYTF. The DNA of the CDR3 is TGTGCCAGCAGCTCCTTGCGGACAGGGTTAGATGGCTACACCTTC. Looking up the rest from reference TRBV7-2 and TRBJ1-2 gives the full variable domain: GAGVSQSPSNKVTEKGKDVELRCDPISGHTALYWYRQSLGQGLEFLIYFQGNSAPDKSGLPSDRFSAERTGGSVSTLTIQRTQQEDSAVYLCASSSLRTGLDGYTFGSGTRLTVV.

The genes are TRBV5-1 and TRBJ2-7; a possible D gene is TRBD1 (6 bases). CDR1 is SGHRS, CDR2 YFSETQ, per germline. Trimming stripped 3 bases from V and 3 bases from J, with 16 bases between. The CDR3 spans 15 residues. The CDR3 DNA reads as TGCGCCAGCAGCTCGGGGATAACAGGGAACTACGAGCAGTACTTC. Its protein product is CASSSGITGNYEQYF. Looking up the rest from reference TRBV5-1 and TRBJ2-7 gives the full variable domain: KAGVTQTPRYLIKTRGQQVTLSCSPISGHRSVSWYQQTPGQGLQFLFEYFSETQRNKGNFPGRFSGRQFSNSRSEMNVSTLELGDSALYLCASSSGITGNYEQYFGPGTRLTVT.

The chain carries TRBV15 and TRBJ1-1, with 7 positions matching TRBD1. The CDR3 length is 14 residues. With V trimmed by 4 bases and J by 1 base, 3 bases remained unmatched. CDR1 is LNHNV, CDR2 YYDKDF, per germline (reference sequence). The CDR3 loop reads CATSKTGWNTEAFF. CDR3 DNA sequence: TGTGCCACCAGCAAGACAGGGTGGAACACTGAAGCTTTCTTT.

CDR3 bases: TGTGCCAGCAGTTACGACAGGCCCACCTACTACAATGAGCAGTTCTTC. Its translation: CASSYDRPTYYNEQFF. V usage is TRBV6-2 or TRBV6-3 and J usage is TRBJ2-1; D may be TRBD1 (6 bases). The V end lost 2 bases, the J end lost 3 bases, and 14 bases lay between the germline ends. CDR1 is MNHEY and CDR2 is SVGEGT in the germline V gene. CDR3 length equals 16 residues.